What follows are 27 T cell receptor beta chains derived from one specimen sequenced in a study of T cell responses to AZD1222 COVID-19 vaccine. Some clones are missing from TCRdb's copy, which holds only in-frame ones; the method was immunoSEQ multiplex PCR. The sample includes 95,000 to 110,000 clones, nearly 90% seen only once; the top ten take less than 6%. The sample was peripheral blood, taken 28 days after the second AZD1222 dose. All receptors come from an adult who received the AZD1222 COVID-19 vaccine.

This rearrangement joins TRBV6-1 to TRBJ1-1; D is undetermined. This CDR3 region has 15 residues. With 2 bases removed from V and 4 bases from J, the gap between germline ends came to 14 bases. Germline V lookup: CDR1 MNHNS, CDR2 SASEGT. This CDR3 is CASSETEGRSTEAFF. As DNA, the CDR3 is TGTGCCAGCAGTGAAACGGAGGGTAGATCCACTGAAGCTTTCTTT.

The chain carries TRBV3-1 (or the pseudogene TRBV3-2) and TRBJ1-3; D uncertain. The CDR3 totals 13 residues. Germline values: CDR1 LGHDT, CDR2 YNNKEL (reference sequence). The V end lost 4 bases, the J end lost 5 bases, and 9 bases lay between the germline ends. The CDR3 sequence is CASSPLGRNTIYF. The DNA for the CDR3 is TGTGCCAGCAGCCCCCTCGGCCGAAACACCATATATTTT.

The count of this clone is one. This chain joins TRBV4-1 and TRBJ2-2; 7 nucleotides agree with TRBD2. The V and J ends lost 3 bases and 6 bases, in that order; junction bases with no gene match: 10. The germline V gene has CDR1 MGHRA and CDR2 YSYEKL. The CDR3 sequence is 16 residues long. The CDR3 region is CASSQHWEGAAGELFF. Written as DNA, the CDR3 is TGCGCCAGCAGCCAGCATTGGGAGGGAGCGGCCGGGGAGCTGTTTTTT.

The chain couples TRBV28 to TRBJ1-1; possibly TRBD1 for D (5 bases). The CDR3 length is 14 residues. The germline V gene encodes CDR1 MDHEN and CDR2 SYDVKM. V lost 2 bases and J lost 5, with 12 bases in between. The CDR3 sequence is CASSLVDRVTEAFF. The CDR3 DNA sequence: TGTGCCAGCAGTTTAGTCGACAGAGTAACTGAAGCTTTCTTT.

The chain carries TRBV4-1 and TRBJ1-2; TRBD1 matches 9 bases. Germline lookup yields CDR1 MGHRA and CDR2 YSYEKL. Trimming cost V 2 bases and J 2 bases; bases outside gene matches: 6. CDR3 length: 16 amino acids. In nucleotides, the CDR3 is TGCGCCAGCAGCCAAAGCGGGACAGGGAAGAACTATGGCTACACCTTC. Translating gives CASSQSGTGKNYGYTF.

This clone has only a few counts. V and J are TRBV4-3 and TRBJ1-1; no definite D call. V dropped 0 bases and J dropped 0 bases, with 8 bases sitting between them. The CDR3 runs 15 residues. Per the germline V gene, CDR1 is LGHNA and CDR2 is YSLEER. CDR3 loop: CASSQDRGLNTEAFF. The CDR3 DNA is TGCGCCAGCAGCCAAGATCGAGGGTTGAACACTGAAGCTTTCTTT.

J is TRBJ2-7 and V is TRBV9; D uncertain. V lost 2 bases and J lost 5, with 14 bases in between. Germline-derived CDR1 and CDR2 are SGDLS and YYNGEE. The CDR3 runs to 14 residues. The CDR3 region has the DNA TGTGCCAGCAGCGTTTCGCCCGACGGTGACGAGCAGTACTTC. This encodes CASSVSPDGDEQYF.

The chain's CDR3 is CASSVIQGRTDTQYF. The CDR3 coding sequence is TGTGCCAGCAGCGTAATACAGGGCCGGACAGATACGCAGTATTTT. This chain uses TRBV5-4 with TRBJ2-3, with D perhaps matching TRBD1 (6 bases). The V gene lost 4 bases and the J gene lost 3 bases, with 15 bases spanning the gap. The CDR3 runs to 15 residues. Germline V gene data show CDR1 as SGHNT and CDR2 as YYREEE (reference sequence).

The chain is built from TRBV7-2 and TRBJ1-5; TRBD1 aligns across 7 bases. Germline loops: CDR1 SGHTA, CDR2 FQGNSA. V was clipped by 4 bases and J by 4 bases; unmatched bases: 7. This CDR3 region has 15 residues. The DNA of the CDR3 is TGTGCCAGCAGCTCACGGACAGGTGAGAATCAGCCCCAGCATTTT. Translating it yields CASSSRTGENQPQHF.

The chain uses TRBV6-5 and TRBJ1-2; D is ambiguous. The CDR3 sequence is 15 residues long. Per the germline V gene, CDR1 is MNHEY and CDR2 is SVGAGI. V lost 0 bases to trimming and J lost 4 bases, with 12 bases between them. CDR3 coding DNA: TGTGCCAGCAGTTACTCGATTTCCACCCCCTATGGCTACACCTTC. Amino acids: CASSYSISTPYGYTF.

The chain has TRBV25-1 and TRBJ2-7, with 7 bases that match TRBD1. Germline V lookup: CDR1 MGHDK, CDR2 SYGVNS. V gave up 0 bases and J gave up 7 bases; unmatched junction bases: 9. CDR3 length equals 15 residues. Written as DNA, the CDR3 is TGTGCCAGCAGTGAATATGGACAGGTCCCAGGGGAGCAGTACTTC. Its protein is CASSEYGQVPGEQYF.

Comments on this clone: Sequence at one end of the junction differs from germline and may be a read error. V is TRBV5-5 and J is TRBJ2-3, with a tentative D call TRBD2 (5 bases). CDR3 length equals 15 residues. The germline gives CDR1 SGHKS, CDR2 YYEKEE (reference sequence). CDR3 coding DNA: TGTGCCAGCAGATTGGACTTACGCAGCACAGATACGCAGTATTTT. It is translated as CASRLDLRSTDTQYF. Based on the CDR3 plus reference TRBV5-5 and TRBJ2-3, the full variable domain is DAGVTQSPTHLIKTRGQQVTLRCSPISGHKSVSWYQQVLGQGPQFIFQYYEKEERGRGNFPDRFSARQFPNYSSELNVNALLLGDSALYLCASRLDLRSTDTQYFGPGTRLTVL.

V gene TRBV4-2 combines with J gene TRBJ1-2; D ambiguous. This CDR3 has 13 amino acids. Germline V lookup: CDR1 LGHNA, CDR2 YNFKEQ. The V end lost 4 bases, the J end lost 8 bases, and 14 bases lay between the germline ends. The CDR3 nucleotides are TGTGCCAGCAGCCCGACACCTACGGAAGGCTACACCTTC. This translates into CASSPTPTEGYTF.

The chain joins TRBV18 to TRBJ2-3; 11 bases align to TRBD2. V gave up 3 bases and J gave up 4 bases; unmatched junction bases: 3. CDR1 and CDR2 (germline): KGHSH, LQKENI. The CDR3 runs 15 residues. CDR3 protein: CASSPPGLAADTQYF. In nucleotides, the CDR3 is TGTGCCAGCTCACCCCCGGGACTAGCGGCAGATACGCAGTATTTT.

The rearrangement links TRBV28 to TRBJ2-7; D not certain. Trimming cost V 2 bases and J 3 bases, with 5 bases left between them. This CDR3 comprises 12 residues. Germline CDR1 reads MDHEN; CDR2 reads SYDVKM. Here the CDR3 reads CASSLPDYEQYF. CDR3 bases: TGTGCCAGCAGTTTACCCGACTACGAGCAGTACTTC.

This clone appeared once. The chain is built from TRBV3-1 (or the pseudogene TRBV3-2) and TRBJ1-2; maybe TRBD1 (6 bases). Trimming left V 1 base short and J 8 bases short, with 11 bases between. This CDR3 has 13 residues. Germline V CDR1 and CDR2: LGHDT, YNNKEL (reference sequence). The CDR3 loop reads CASSQGLRGGYTF. The CDR3 region has the DNA TGTGCCAGCAGCCAAGGGCTCAGGGGAGGCTACACCTTC.

The V and J genes are TRBV24-1 and TRBJ1-6; D remains unclear. Germline V CDR1 and CDR2: KGHDR, SFDVKD. Between the trimmed V and J ends, which lost 1 base and 9 bases, there was a span of 6 bases. The length of the CDR3 is 13 residues. In nucleotides, the CDR3 is TGTGCCACCAGTGATTTTTTGGGTTCACCCCTCCACTTT. Translation gives CATSDFLGSPLHF.

This rearrangement joins TRBV4-2 to TRBJ2-7; 8 nucleotides align to TRBD1. J lost 3 bases, V lost 0 bases, and 4 bases had no gene match. Germline assignment: CDR1 LGHNA and CDR2 YNFKEQ. The CDR3 sequence is 15 residues long. The CDR3 nucleotides are TGTGCCAGCAGCCAAGACAGGGGGCAAGGCTACGAGCAGTACTTC. This translates into CASSQDRGQGYEQYF.

J is TRBJ1-1 and V is TRBV19; possible D gene TRBD1, 5 bases. V was shortened by 5 bases and J by 4 bases, with 14 bases between the two germline ends. The CDR3 spans 14 residues. From germline, CDR1 is LNHDA and CDR2 SQIVND (reference sequence). CDR3 protein: CASSPAGMGTEAFF. The CDR3 DNA sequence: TGTGCCAGTAGTCCTGCAGGGATGGGCACTGAAGCTTTCTTT.

Only one count was recorded for this clone. The CDR3 DNA follows: TGTGCCAGCAGCTTGGCCGGAGGCTATGGCTACACCTTC. Translation gives CASSLAGGYGYTF. The chain is built from TRBV5-4 and TRBJ1-2; D is unclear. The germline CDR1 and CDR2 sequences are SGHNT and YYREEE (reference sequence). This CDR3 is 13 amino acids long. The germline V and J ends were trimmed by 0 bases and 4 bases, with 7 bases remaining between them. The full variable domain, rest sourced from reference TRBV5-4 and TRBJ1-2, is ETGVTQSPTHLIKTRGQQVTLRCSSQSGHNTVSWYQQALGQGPQFIFQYYREEENGRGNFPPRFSGLQFPNYSSELNVNALELDDSALYLCASSLAGGYGYTFGSGTRLTVV.

The J gene is TRBJ1-3, the V gene TRBV19; no firm D call. This CDR3 spans 13 amino acids. V was trimmed by 7 bases and J by 4 bases, leaving 11 bases between them. The V gene's germline CDR1 is LNHDA and CDR2 SQIVND (reference sequence). The CDR3 sequence: CASTPPGGNTIYF. CDR3 nucleotide sequence: TGTGCCAGTACCCCCCCGGGCGGAAACACCATATATTTT.

The CDR3 loop is CASSVDYNEQFF. In DNA, the CDR3 is TGTGCCAGCAGCGTAGACTACAATGAGCAGTTCTTC. This chain connects TRBV5-4 to TRBJ2-1; D remains ambiguous. The V gene's germline CDR1 is SGHNT and CDR2 YYREEE (reference sequence). This CDR3 is built from 12 residues. V dropped 4 bases and J dropped 3 bases, with 5 bases sitting between them.

This chain joins TRBV28 and TRBJ2-1; no clear D gene. CDR1 and CDR2 (germline): MDHEN, SYDVKM. V was shortened by 8 bases and J by 9 bases, with 14 bases between the two germline ends. This CDR3 is 12 amino acids long. This chain's CDR3 is CASARAPGEQFF. The CDR3 nucleotides are TGTGCCAGCGCAAGGGCCCCAGGTGAGCAGTTCTTC.

The chain has TRBV28 and TRBJ2-5; 12 bases are shared with TRBD2. Unmatched junction bases numbered 7, after V lost 3 bases and J lost 2 bases. Germline V CDR1 and CDR2: MDHEN, SYDVKM. The CDR3 runs to 17 residues. The CDR3 is CASSFLGLAGSQETQYF. The CDR3 DNA follows: TGTGCCAGCAGTTTCCTCGGACTAGCGGGGTCTCAAGAGACCCAGTACTTC.

V usage is TRBV7-3 and J usage is TRBJ1-5; 8 nucleotides match TRBD1. Germline V lookup: CDR1 SGHTA, CDR2 FQGTGA. V was pared by 7 bases and J by 2 bases, with 4 bases of the junction left unmatched. CDR3 size: 14 residues. As DNA, the CDR3 is TGTGCCAGCACAGGGGGCATGCGCAATCAGCCCCAGCATTTT. Its translation: CASTGGMRNQPQHF.

J is TRBJ2-1 and V is TRBV11-3; TRBD1 might be the D (6 bases). The CDR3 has 16 amino acids. In germline, CDR1 is SGHNT, CDR2 YENEEA. The ends were cut back, 5 bases at V and 0 bases at J, with 14 bases in the middle. CDR3 residues: CASSPGQSSSYNEQFF. DNA of the CDR3: TGTGCCAGCAGCCCCGGACAGTCGAGCTCCTACAATGAGCAGTTCTTC.

As DNA, the CDR3 is TGTGCCAGCAGTTTGCTAAGGGGGAGTCAGCCCCAGCATTTT. Protein product: CASSLLRGSQPQHF. The chain carries TRBV6-2 or TRBV6-3 and TRBJ1-5, with D possibly TRBD1 on 6 matching bases. The CDR3 runs 14 residues. V lost 4 bases to trimming and J lost 6 bases, with 13 bases between them. Germline lookup yields CDR1 MNHEY and CDR2 SVGEGT.